This is a list of T cell receptor beta chains from one sample in a study of T-cell reconstitution after alpha-beta-depleted transplantation in children. TCRdb re-analysed the PCR reads in MiXCR, keeping a single row per CDR3 protein. The profile shows hundreds of thousands of distinct CDR3 sequences, around 12% of them singletons. Sequencing was performed on PBMCs from the stem cell graft donor, taken from the stem cell graft. The receptors come from a human donor who donated a stem cell graft to a child with combined immunodeficiency. CDR3s leave out the opening cysteine and the closing phenylalanine or tryptophan.

TRBJ2-3	TRBV12-3/TRBV12-4	ASSPRIRAADTQY
TRBJ1-5	TRBV18	ASSPLAAYSNQPQH
TRBJ2-3	TRBV2	ASSERGAGGWPDTQY
TRBJ1-5	TRBV21-1	ASSKYDSNQPQH
TRBJ2-2	TRBV12-3/TRBV12-4	ASSLSLAGELF
TRBJ2-5	TRBV3-1	ASSQDLSGGTIQETQY
TRBJ2-1	TRBV4-3	ASSLSGGAFEQF
TRBJ2-1	TRBV7-9	ASSRNGSYNEQF
TRBJ1-5	TRBV10-3	AISDSRTGAQPQH
TRBJ2-7	TRBV28	ASTSGLQPYEQY
TRBJ2-3	TRBV24-1	ATSDLGQGTDTQY
TRBJ2-5	TRBV6-5	ASSYEGLGWETQY
TRBJ1-6	TRBV27	ASSRLTGTGNSPLH
TRBJ2-1	TRBV28	ASSPGTDYNEQF
TRBJ2-1	TRBV20-1	SARDKDSSSYNEQF
TRBJ2-1	TRBV30	AWSVTGEQF
TRBJ1-2	TRBV2	ASRETEHGYT
TRBJ1-2	TRBV12-3/TRBV12-4	ASSRRFFA
TRBJ2-2	TRBV5-6	ASSLAGAPSPTLHNTGELF
TRBJ1-5	TRBV12-3/TRBV12-4	ASSFGHLQPQH
TRBJ1-1	TRBV7-2	ASRTRAYTEAF
TRBJ2-5	TRBV7-6	ASSSTSGPQETQY
TRBJ1-2	TRBV6-5	ASSYAAWDRELYGYT
TRBJ1-2	TRBV4-3	ASSQDLPGGVGWYGYT
TRBJ1-5	TRBV18	ASSPDDNQPQH
TRBJ2-7	TRBV20-1	SASGTETYEQY
TRBJ1-1	TRBV7-9	ASSFGSQGGTEAF
TRBJ2-3	TRBV29-1	SVGAGTTDTQY
TRBJ2-3	TRBV3-1	ASSHSGGVGDTQY
TRBJ2-1	TRBV12-3/TRBV12-4	ASSPAPLGNEQF
TRBJ1-5	TRBV27	ASTHGGQPQH
TRBJ2-3	TRBV15	ATSSLSGPQY
TRBJ2-5	TRBV11-1	ASSPLGRGISVLAGQETQY
TRBJ2-2	TRBV10-2	ASHQAGLPNTGELF
TRBJ2-3	TRBV25-1	ASSENRDRDTQY
TRBJ2-1	TRBV10-3	AISVAGGLRNEQF
TRBJ2-1	TRBV29-1	SVDGRAYNEQF
TRBJ2-1	TRBV29-1	SVEWRNNEQF
TRBJ2-7	TRBV5-1	ASSLPKRDRVHEQY
TRBJ2-7	TRBV5-5	ASSLGRAFEQY